The T cell receptor beta chain under discussion was sequenced for a study of blood T cell repertoires in COVID-19. Study-level background: COVID-19 samples from acute and convalescent phases originated in the United States, Italy and Spain. Sample material is recorded as cDNA or gDNA derived from T cells, B-cell-depleted T cells, or PBMCs.

Source study methods: Amplification of reference gene primers provided the estimated nucleated cell counts. Assay: immunoSEQ multiplex PCR; the TCRdb copy retains only in-frame clones and omits some. From that table come the V and J calls and clone size; the DNA was used to work out D and trimming. This sample carries around 100,000 clones, about nine tenths of them seen once, and the ten largest clones take about 5.5%. This CDR3 comprises 15 residues. The germline V gene encodes CDR1 SGHRS and CDR2 YFSETQ. V lost 0 bases and J lost 2; bases outside the gene matches: 3. The sequence was obtained from a man aged 45-60 years with acute or convalescent COVID-19. The chain joins TRBV5-1 to TRBJ2-7, with 9 bases matching TRBD2. The sequencing input was peripheral blood. DNA of the CDR3: TGCGCCAGCAGCTTGGAGGCTAGCGGGACCTACGAGCAGTACTTC. This codes for CASSLEASGTYEQYF.